One and the same sample provided the 18 T cell receptor beta chains below, sequenced in a study of cytomegalovirus exposure and HLA in healthy donors. The PCR employed 60 Vbeta primers together with 13 Jbeta primers. The assay was immunoSEQ multiplex PCR, and TCRdb's table has in-frame clones only and misses some. The sample gives more than 150,000 clones, almost 80% of which show up once; over 12% is in the top ten. Sequenced: PBMCs. The receptors shown here come from a man in his forties or fifties in good health and CMV-seropositive.

A remark on this clone: One end of the junction fails to match germline, which may point to a read error. V and J are TRBV6-6 and TRBJ1-4; no firm D call. The CDR3 is made up of 15 amino acids. Germline V gene data show CDR1 as MNHNY and CDR2 as SVGAGI (reference sequence). CDR3 amino acids: CASRRTMATNEKLFF. Written as DNA, the CDR3 is TGTGCCAGCAGGAGAACCATGGCAACTAACGAAAAACTGTTTTTT.

This chain links TRBV18 with TRBJ1-1; D gene uncertain. Deletions cut 0 bases from V and 7 bases from J, with 9 bases between. This CDR3 has 13 residues. The germline V gene has CDR1 KGHSH and CDR2 LQKENI. This chain's CDR3 is CASSPPSRVEAFF. For the CDR3, the DNA is TGTGCCAGCTCACCACCTTCCCGGGTTGAAGCTTTCTTT.

The chain links TRBV5-6 to TRBJ1-4, with D maybe TRBD1 (5 bases). Germline-derived CDR1 and CDR2 are SGHDT and YYEEEE. Trimming pared 5 bases from V and 5 bases from J, leaving 13 bases between. The CDR3 loop spans 14 amino acids. The CDR3, as DNA: TGTGCCAGCAGGTCTAGACAGAAGAATGAAAAACTGTTTTTT. Protein sequence: CASRSRQKNEKLFF. Filled out from reference TRBV5-6 and TRBJ1-4, the complete variable domain reads DAGVTQSPTHLIKTRGQQVTLRCSPKSGHDTVSWYQQALGQGPQFIFQYYEEEERQRGNFPDRFSGHQFPNYSSELNVNALLLGDSALYLCASRSRQKNEKLFFGSGTQLSVL.

This chain uses TRBV27 with TRBJ2-7, with a possible D match to TRBD2 (5 bases). This CDR3 region has 18 residues. Trimming pared 0 bases from V and 0 bases from J, leaving 18 bases between. Germline CDR1 is MNHEY and CDR2 is SMNVEV (reference sequence). CDR3 in DNA: TGTGCCAGCAGTTTATCCCCTGAGGGTATGGGGAGCTCCTACGAGCAGTACTTC. This translates into CASSLSPEGMGSSYEQYF.

The chain has TRBV5-4 and TRBJ2-2; 8 bases are a match to TRBD1. This CDR3 comprises 15 residues. Germline lookup yields CDR1 SGHNT and CDR2 YYREEE (reference sequence). J was trimmed by 3 bases and V by 5 bases; bases with no gene match: 6. In nucleotides, the CDR3 is TGTGCCAGCAGACAACAGGGGGGTTACACCGGGGAGCTGTTTTTT. Its protein is CASRQQGGYTGELFF.

The genes are TRBV27 and TRBJ1-1, with 9 bases matching TRBD1. The V and J ends lost 5 bases and 4 bases, in that order; junction bases with no gene match: 5. The germline V gene encodes CDR1 MNHEY and CDR2 SMNVEV (reference sequence). The CDR3 has 14 amino acids. The DNA of the CDR3 is TGTGCCAGCAGTGAATTGACAGGGGGCACTGAAGCTTTCTTT. Translating gives CASSELTGGTEAFF.

This chain uses TRBV11-2 with TRBJ2-7; 8 bases agree with TRBD2. The CDR3 is 15 residues long. Germline lookup yields CDR1 SGHAT and CDR2 FQNNGV. V lost 5 bases to trimming and J lost 2 bases; unmatched junction nucleotides: 8. The CDR3 here is CASSILTGGPYEQYF. The CDR3 DNA reads as TGTGCCAGCAGCATACTCACGGGGGGGCCCTACGAGCAGTACTTC.

The CDR3 sequence is CASSRSSTQETQYF. The CDR3 DNA reads TGTGCCAGCAGCCGGAGCTCCACCCAAGAGACCCAGTACTTC. The chain carries TRBV7-7 and TRBJ2-5; D call uncertain. The V end was cut by 5 bases, the J end by 1 base, with 11 bases between. Germline loops: CDR1 SSHAT, CDR2 FNYEAQ (reference sequence). This CDR3 spans 14 amino acids.

This clone has more than one count but fewer than ten. The gene calls are TRBV10-3 and TRBJ1-5; D perhaps matches TRBD1 (6 bases). The CDR3 spans 15 residues. Germline CDR1 and CDR2: ENHRY and SYGVKD. Trimming removed 4 bases at V and 2 bases at J, with 12 bases between. Here the CDR3 DNA reads TGTGCCATCAGTGCGACACAGGGTGGCAATCAGCCCCAGCATTTT. Its protein product is CAISATQGGNQPQHF.

Regarding this clone: This same CDR3 is encoded by further DNA sequences in the sample. CDR3 in DNA: TGTGCCAGCAGTGGCACGGGGAATTCACCCCTCCACTTT. Translation gives CASSGTGNSPLHF. The V gene is TRBV6-5, the J gene TRBJ1-6; D gene uncertain. Trimming took off 5 bases at V and 7 bases at J, with 9 bases between the two ends. Germline-derived CDR1 and CDR2 are MNHEY and SVGAGI. The CDR3 runs to 13 residues.

V is TRBV7-8 and J is TRBJ1-6, with 7 positions matching TRBD1. This CDR3 comprises 15 residues. Germline CDR1 and CDR2: SGHVS and FQNEAQ. The V gene end was trimmed by 5 bases and the J gene end by 11 bases; junction bases not matched to a gene: 12. CDR3 bases: TGTGCCAGCAGCCCACAGGTGGGGCAGGGGGCACCCCTCCACTTT. Protein: CASSPQVGQGAPLHF.

This sequence joins TRBV11-2 and TRBJ1-3; TRBD1 might be the D (5 bases). Trimming took 0 bases from V and 3 from J, leaving 12 bases between them. The CDR3 has 16 amino acids. CDR1 is SGHAT and CDR2 is FQNNGV in the germline V gene. This CDR3 reads CASSLERDLYGNTIYF. The CDR3 nucleotides are TGTGCCAGCAGCTTAGAGCGGGACTTATATGGAAACACCATATATTTT.

Many counts were recorded for this clone. This chain uses TRBV7-9 with TRBJ1-6; possibly TRBD1 for D (6 bases). Germline values: CDR1 SEHNR, CDR2 FQNEAQ (reference sequence). This CDR3 spans 14 amino acids. V lost 5 bases and J 10 bases, leaving 15 bases between the germline ends. CDR3 coding DNA: TGTGCCAGCAGCCCACGGCAGGGGTTCTCACCCCTCCACTTT. Amino acids: CASSPRQGFSPLHF.

The V gene is TRBV5-6, the J gene TRBJ2-5; a weak D match, TRBD2 (6 bases). CDR1 SGHDT and CDR2 YYEEEE come from the germline V gene. CDR3 size: 14 residues. V was cut by 4 bases and J by 4 bases, with 14 bases left in between. CDR3 sequence reads: CASSTRGGLETQYF. The CDR3 DNA sequence: TGTGCCAGCAGCACCCGTGGAGGGCTAGAGACCCAGTACTTC. Filled out from reference TRBV5-6 and TRBJ2-5, the complete variable domain reads DAGVTQSPTHLIKTRGQQVTLRCSPKSGHDTVSWYQQALGQGPQFIFQYYEEEERQRGNFPDRFSGHQFPNYSSELNVNALLLGDSALYLCASSTRGGLETQYFGPGTRLLVL.

This clone was seen only a few times. This sequence joins TRBV2 and TRBJ2-3, with D tentatively TRBD2 (7 bases). Trimming stripped 6 bases from V and 4 bases from J, with 14 bases between. The CDR3 length is 14 residues. From germline, CDR1 is SNHLY and CDR2 FYNNEI. The CDR3 spells CASRRGGGADTQYF. CDR3 bases: TGTGCCAGCAGGCGGGGAGGGGGGGCAGATACGCAGTATTTT.

The CDR3 loop reads CASSLVLARTNEKLFF. DNA for the CDR3: TGTGCCAGCAGCTTAGTTTTGGCCCGAACTAATGAAAAACTGTTTTTT. The chain recombines TRBV7-2 with TRBJ1-4; D not certain. V lost 1 base and J lost 1, with 10 bases in between. Per germline, CDR1 SGHTA and CDR2 FQGNSA. CDR3 size: 16 residues.

The chain carries TRBV4-1 and TRBJ2-1, with TRBD2 identical over 10 bases. The CDR3 is 15 residues long. The trim removed 0 bases at V and 10 bases at J, leaving 6 bases unmatched. Germline lookup yields CDR1 MGHRA and CDR2 YSYEKL. CDR3 region: CASSQDSSGGREQFF. The CDR3 DNA reads TGCGCCAGCAGCCAAGATTCTAGCGGGGGTAGGGAGCAGTTCTTC.

V usage is TRBV18 and J usage is TRBJ2-1; possible D gene TRBD2, 6 bases. Between the trimmed V and J ends, which lost 4 bases and 2 bases, there was a span of 12 bases. Per the germline V gene, CDR1 is KGHSH and CDR2 is LQKENI. The CDR3 sequence is 15 residues long. This CDR3 reads CASSLGDSTYNEQFF. The DNA for the CDR3 is TGTGCCAGCTCACTGGGGGACTCTACCTACAATGAGCAGTTCTTC.